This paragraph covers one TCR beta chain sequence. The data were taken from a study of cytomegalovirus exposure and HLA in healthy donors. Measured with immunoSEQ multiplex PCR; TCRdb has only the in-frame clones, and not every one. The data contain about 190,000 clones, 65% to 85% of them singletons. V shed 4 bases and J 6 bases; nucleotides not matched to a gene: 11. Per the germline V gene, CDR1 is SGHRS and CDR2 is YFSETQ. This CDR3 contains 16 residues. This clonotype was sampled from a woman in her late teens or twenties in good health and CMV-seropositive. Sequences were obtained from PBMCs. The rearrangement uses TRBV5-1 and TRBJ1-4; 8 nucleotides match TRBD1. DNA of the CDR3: TGCGCCAGCAGCCTACCGACAGGGGTCAGTCATGAAAAACTGTTTTTT. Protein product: CASSLPTGVSHEKLFF.